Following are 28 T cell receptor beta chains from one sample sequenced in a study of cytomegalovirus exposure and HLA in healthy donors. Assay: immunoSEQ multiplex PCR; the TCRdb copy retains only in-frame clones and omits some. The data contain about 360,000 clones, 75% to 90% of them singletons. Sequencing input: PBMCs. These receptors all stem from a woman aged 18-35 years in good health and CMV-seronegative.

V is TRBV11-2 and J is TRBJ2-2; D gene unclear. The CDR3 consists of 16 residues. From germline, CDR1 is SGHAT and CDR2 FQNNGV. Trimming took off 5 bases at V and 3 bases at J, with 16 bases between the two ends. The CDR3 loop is CASSPPPERHTGELFF. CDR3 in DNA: TGTGCCAGCAGCCCTCCTCCAGAGAGGCACACCGGGGAGCTGTTTTTT.

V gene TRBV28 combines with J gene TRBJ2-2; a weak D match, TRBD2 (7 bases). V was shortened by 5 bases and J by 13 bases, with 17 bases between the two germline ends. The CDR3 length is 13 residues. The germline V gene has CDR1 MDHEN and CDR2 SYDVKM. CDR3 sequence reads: CASSPSGGRGLFF. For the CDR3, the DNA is TGTGCCAGCAGTCCGTCCGGGGGGCGAGGGCTGTTTTTT.

As DNA, the CDR3 is TGTGCCAGCAGCGTAGGGGCCGGGACTAGCGGGATTACCGGGGAGCTGTTTTTT. Residues: CASSVGAGTSGITGELFF. The rearrangement joins TRBV9 to TRBJ2-2; 13 bases agree with TRBD2. This CDR3 contains 18 residues. The V gene's germline CDR1 is SGDLS and CDR2 YYNGEE. V lost 0 bases, J lost 5 bases, and 7 bases stayed unmatched.

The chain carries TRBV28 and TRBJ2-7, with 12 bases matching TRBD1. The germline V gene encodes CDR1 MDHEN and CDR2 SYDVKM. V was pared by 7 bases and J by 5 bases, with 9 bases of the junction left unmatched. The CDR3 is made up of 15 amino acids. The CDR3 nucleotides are TGTGCCAGCACCGTGCCGGGACAGGGGGCTAACGAGCAGTACTTC. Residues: CASTVPGQGANEQYF.

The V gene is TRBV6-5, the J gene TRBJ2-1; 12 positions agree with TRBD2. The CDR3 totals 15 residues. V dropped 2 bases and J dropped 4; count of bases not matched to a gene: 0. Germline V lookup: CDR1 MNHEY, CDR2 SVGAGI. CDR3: CASSYGLAGYNEQFF. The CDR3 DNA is TGTGCCAGCAGTTACGGACTAGCGGGATACAATGAGCAGTTCTTC.

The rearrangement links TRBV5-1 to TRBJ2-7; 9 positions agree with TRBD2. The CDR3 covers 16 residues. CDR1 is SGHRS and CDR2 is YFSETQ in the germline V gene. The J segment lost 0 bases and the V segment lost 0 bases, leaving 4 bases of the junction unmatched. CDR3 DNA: TGCGCCAGCAGCTTGGTTGGCGGGAGGGCCTCCTACGAGCAGTACTTC. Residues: CASSLVGGRASYEQYF.

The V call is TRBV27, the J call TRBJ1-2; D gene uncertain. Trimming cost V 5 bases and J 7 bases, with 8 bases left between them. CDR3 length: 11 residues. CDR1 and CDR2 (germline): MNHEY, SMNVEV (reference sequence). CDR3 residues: CASSLPRGYTF. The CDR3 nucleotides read TGTGCCAGCAGTCTTCCCCGTGGCTACACCTTC.

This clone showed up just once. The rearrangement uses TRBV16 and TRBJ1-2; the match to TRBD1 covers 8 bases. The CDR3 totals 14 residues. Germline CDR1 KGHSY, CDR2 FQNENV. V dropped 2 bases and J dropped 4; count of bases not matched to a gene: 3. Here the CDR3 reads CASSQVGQGYGYTF. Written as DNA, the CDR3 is TGTGCCAGCAGCCAAGTTGGACAGGGCTATGGCTACACCTTC.

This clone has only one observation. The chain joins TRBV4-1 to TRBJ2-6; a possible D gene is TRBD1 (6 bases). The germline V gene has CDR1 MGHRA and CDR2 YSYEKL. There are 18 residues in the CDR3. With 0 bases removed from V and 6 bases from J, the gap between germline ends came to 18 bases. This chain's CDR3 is CASSQDPGVGMVANVLTF. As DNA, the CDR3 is TGCGCCAGCAGCCAAGATCCAGGGGTTGGTATGGTGGCCAACGTCCTGACTTTC.

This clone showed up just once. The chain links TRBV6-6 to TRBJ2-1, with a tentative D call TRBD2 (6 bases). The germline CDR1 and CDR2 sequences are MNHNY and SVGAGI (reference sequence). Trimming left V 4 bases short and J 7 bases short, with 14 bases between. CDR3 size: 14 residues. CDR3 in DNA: TGTGCCAGCAGTTCACGACTAGGGATAAATGAGCAGTTCTTC. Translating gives CASSSRLGINEQFF.

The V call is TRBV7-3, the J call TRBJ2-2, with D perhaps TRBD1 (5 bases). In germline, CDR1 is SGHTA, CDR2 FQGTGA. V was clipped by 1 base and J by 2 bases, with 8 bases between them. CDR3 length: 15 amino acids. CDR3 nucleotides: TGTGCCAGCAGCTTAAGCCAGGGTAACACCGGGGAGCTGTTTTTT. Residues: CASSLSQGNTGELFF.

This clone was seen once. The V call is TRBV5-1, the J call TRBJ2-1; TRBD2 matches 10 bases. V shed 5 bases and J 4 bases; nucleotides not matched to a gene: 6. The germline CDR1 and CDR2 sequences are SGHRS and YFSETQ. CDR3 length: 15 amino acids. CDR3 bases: TGCGCCAGCAGTGTTAGTAGCGGGGGGTACAATGAGCAGTTCTTC. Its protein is CASSVSSGGYNEQFF.

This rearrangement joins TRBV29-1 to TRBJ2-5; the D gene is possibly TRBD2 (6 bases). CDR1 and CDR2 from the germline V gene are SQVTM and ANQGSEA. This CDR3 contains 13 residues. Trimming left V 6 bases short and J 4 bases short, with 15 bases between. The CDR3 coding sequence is TGCAGCGTCGGGGTGGGGGGAGCAGAGACCCAGTACTTC. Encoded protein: CSVGVGGAETQYF.

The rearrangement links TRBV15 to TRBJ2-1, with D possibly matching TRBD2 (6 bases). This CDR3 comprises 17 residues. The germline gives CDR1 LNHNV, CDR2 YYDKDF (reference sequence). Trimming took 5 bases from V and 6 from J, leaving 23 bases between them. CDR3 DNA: TGTGCCACCAGCGAGGGGAGGAAGTCTAGTGAGGGCAATGAGCAGTTCTTC. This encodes CATSEGRKSSEGNEQFF.

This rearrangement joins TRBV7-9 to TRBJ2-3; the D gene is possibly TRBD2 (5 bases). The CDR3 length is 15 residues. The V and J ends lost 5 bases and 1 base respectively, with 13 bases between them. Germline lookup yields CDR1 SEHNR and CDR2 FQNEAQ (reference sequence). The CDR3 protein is CASSPDAGGTDTQYF. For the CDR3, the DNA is TGTGCCAGCAGCCCAGATGCCGGGGGCACAGATACGCAGTATTTT.

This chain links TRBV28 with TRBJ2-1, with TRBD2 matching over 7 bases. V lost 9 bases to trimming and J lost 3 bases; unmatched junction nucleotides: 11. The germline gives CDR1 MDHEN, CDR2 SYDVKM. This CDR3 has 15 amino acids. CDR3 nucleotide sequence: TGTGCCAGGAAGCCCCCGGCGGGAGTCTACAATGAGCAGTTCTTC. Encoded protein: CARKPPAGVYNEQFF.

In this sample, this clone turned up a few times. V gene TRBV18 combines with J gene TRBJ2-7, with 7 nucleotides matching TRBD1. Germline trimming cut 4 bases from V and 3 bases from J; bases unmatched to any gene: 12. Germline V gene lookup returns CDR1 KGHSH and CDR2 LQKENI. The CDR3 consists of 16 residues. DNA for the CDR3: TGTGCCAGCTCACTAACTACGGGACAGTTAAGCTACGAGCAGTACTTC. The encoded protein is CASSLTTGQLSYEQYF.

The CDR3 is CASSWGESEQYF. The CDR3 DNA reads as TGTGCCAGCAGCTGGGGGGAAAGCGAGCAGTACTTC. The chain links TRBV7-6 to TRBJ2-7, with TRBD2 as a possible D gene (6 bases). V was trimmed by 4 bases and J by 6 bases, leaving 10 bases between them. This CDR3 is 12 amino acids long. Germline loops: CDR1 SGHVS, CDR2 FNYEAQ. Full variable domain (remainder filled in from reference TRBV7-6 and TRBJ2-7): GAGVSQSPRYKVTKRGQDVALRCDPISGHVSLYWYRQALGQGPEFLTYFNYEAQQDKSGLPNDRFSAERPEGSISTLTIQRTEQRDSAMYRCASSWGESEQYFGPGTRLTVT.

The CDR3 DNA follows: TGTGCCAGCAGCTTCGTAACTAGCGGTCACAATGAGCAGTTCTTC. Translated: CASSFVTSGHNEQFF. V is TRBV7-8 and J is TRBJ2-1, with 8 bases lining up with TRBD2. With V trimmed by 3 bases and J by 5 bases, 6 bases remained unmatched. The CDR3 extends over 15 amino acids. Germline V gene sequence: CDR1 SGHVS, CDR2 FQNEAQ. Looking up the rest from reference TRBV7-8 and TRBJ2-1 gives the full variable domain: GAGVSQSPRYKVAKRGQDVALRCDPISGHVSLFWYQQALGQGPEFLTYFQNEAQLDKSGLPSDRFFAERPEGSVSTLKIQRTQQEDSAVYLCASSFVTSGHNEQFFGPGTRLTVL.

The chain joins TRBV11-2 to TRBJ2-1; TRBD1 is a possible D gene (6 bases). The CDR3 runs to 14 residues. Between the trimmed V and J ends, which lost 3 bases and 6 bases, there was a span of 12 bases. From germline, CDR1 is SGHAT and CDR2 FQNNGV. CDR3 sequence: CASSLWGLANEQFF. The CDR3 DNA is TGTGCCAGCAGCTTGTGGGGGCTAGCCAATGAGCAGTTCTTC.

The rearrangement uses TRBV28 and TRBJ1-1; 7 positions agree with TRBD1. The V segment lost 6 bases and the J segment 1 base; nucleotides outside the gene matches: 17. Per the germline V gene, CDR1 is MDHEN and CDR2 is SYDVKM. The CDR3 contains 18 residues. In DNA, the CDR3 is TGTGCCAGCAGACTAAAAGGGGGGACAGTTGGGGAGAACACTGAAGCTTTCTTT. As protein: CASRLKGGTVGENTEAFF. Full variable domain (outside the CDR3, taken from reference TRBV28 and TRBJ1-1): DVKVTQSSRYLVKRTGEKVFLECVQDMDHENMFWYRQDPGLGLRLIYFSYDVKMKEKGDIPEGYSVSREKKERFSLILESASTNQTSMYLCASRLKGGTVGENTEAFFGQGTRLTVV.

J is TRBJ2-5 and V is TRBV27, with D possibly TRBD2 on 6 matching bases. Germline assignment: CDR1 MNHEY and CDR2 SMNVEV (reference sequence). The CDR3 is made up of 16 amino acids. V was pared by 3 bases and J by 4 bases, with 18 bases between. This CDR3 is CASSLGAGHRGETQYF. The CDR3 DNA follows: TGTGCCAGCAGTTTGGGAGCGGGCCACAGAGGAGAGACCCAGTACTTC.

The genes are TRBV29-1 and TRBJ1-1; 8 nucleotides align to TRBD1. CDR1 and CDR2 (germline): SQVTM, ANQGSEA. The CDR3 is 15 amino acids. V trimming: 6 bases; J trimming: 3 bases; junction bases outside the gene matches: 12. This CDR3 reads CSVALNTGGHTEAFF. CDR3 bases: TGCAGCGTCGCCCTAAACACAGGGGGTCACACTGAAGCTTTCTTT.

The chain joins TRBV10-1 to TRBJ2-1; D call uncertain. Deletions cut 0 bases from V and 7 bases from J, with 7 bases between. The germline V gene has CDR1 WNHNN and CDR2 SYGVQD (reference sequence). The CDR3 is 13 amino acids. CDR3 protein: CASSESQSNEQFF. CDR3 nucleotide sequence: TGCGCCAGCAGTGAGTCGCAGTCGAATGAGCAGTTCTTC.

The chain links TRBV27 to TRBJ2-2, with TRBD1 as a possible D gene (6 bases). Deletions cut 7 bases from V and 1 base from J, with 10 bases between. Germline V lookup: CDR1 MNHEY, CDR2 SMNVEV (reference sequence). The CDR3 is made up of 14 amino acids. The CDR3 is CASTPGENTGELFF. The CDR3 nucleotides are TGTGCCAGCACCCCAGGGGAGAACACCGGGGAGCTGTTTTTT.

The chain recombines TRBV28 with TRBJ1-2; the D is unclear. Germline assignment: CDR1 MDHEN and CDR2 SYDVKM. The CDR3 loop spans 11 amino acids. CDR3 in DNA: TGTGCAAGACGCGAACGGGATGGCTACACCTTC. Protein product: CARRERDGYTF.

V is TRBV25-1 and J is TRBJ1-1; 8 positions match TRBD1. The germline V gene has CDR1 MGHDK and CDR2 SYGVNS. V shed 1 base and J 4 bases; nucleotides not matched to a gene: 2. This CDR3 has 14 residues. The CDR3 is CASSEFTGGTEAFF. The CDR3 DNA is TGTGCCAGCAGTGAATTCACAGGGGGCACTGAAGCTTTCTTT.

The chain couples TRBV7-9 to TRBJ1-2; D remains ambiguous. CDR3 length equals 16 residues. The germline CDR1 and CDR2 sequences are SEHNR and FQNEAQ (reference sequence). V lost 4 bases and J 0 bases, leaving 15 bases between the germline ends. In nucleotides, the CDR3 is TGTGCCAGCAGCTCGAGCGGAAAAGGGCCTAACTATGGCTACACCTTC. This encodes CASSSSGKGPNYGYTF.